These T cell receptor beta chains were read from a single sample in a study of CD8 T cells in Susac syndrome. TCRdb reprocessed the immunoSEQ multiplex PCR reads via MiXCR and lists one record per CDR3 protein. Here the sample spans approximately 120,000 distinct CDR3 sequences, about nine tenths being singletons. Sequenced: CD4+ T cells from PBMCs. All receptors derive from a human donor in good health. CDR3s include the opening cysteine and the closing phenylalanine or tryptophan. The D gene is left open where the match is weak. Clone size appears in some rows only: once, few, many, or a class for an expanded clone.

TGTGCCATCACCCGAGGGGAGACTAACTATGGCTACACCTTC | CAITRGETNYGYTF | . | TRBJ1-2 | . | TRBV10-3
TGTGCCAGCAGCTTAGATCAGGGGGCGATCACTGAAGCTTTCTTT | CASSLDQGAITEAFF | . | TRBJ1-1 | TRBD1 | TRBV11-3
TGTGCCACCAGCAGAGAACAGTTGAACACTGAAGCTTTCTTT | CATSREQLNTEAFF | . | TRBJ1-1 | . | TRBV15
TGTGCCAGCAGCTTGTCCCCCTCCCAGAAGTCTTACTTC | CASSLSPSQKSYF | . | TRBJ2-5 | . | TRBV11-2
TGTGCCAGCAGCTTTGTGGGTGGCGGGACAGATACGCAGTATTTT | CASSFVGGGTDTQYF | . | TRBJ2-3 | . | TRBV7-9
TGTGCCAGCAGTGAAGTAAGCTCTGGGGCCAACGTCCTGACTTTC | CASSEVSSGANVLTF | once | TRBJ2-6 | . | TRBV2
TGTGCCAGCAGCCCCGGGACAGTTTTCCGTGGCTACACCTTC | CASSPGTVFRGYTF | . | TRBJ1-2 | TRBD1 | TRBV13
TGCAGTGCTAGAGAAAGGAGCACCGGGGAGCTGTTTTTT | CSARERSTGELFF | . | TRBJ2-2 | . | TRBV20-1
TGTGCCAGCAGTCGGAAACCGCAGGGGTCCCATGAGCAGTTCTTC | CASSRKPQGSHEQFF | . | TRBJ2-1 | . | TRBV6-5
TGCGCCAGCAGCAAAGTAGGGGCGAACACTGAAGCTTTCTTT | CASSKVGANTEAFF | . | TRBJ1-1 | . | TRBV5-1
TGTGCCAGTAGTATAGAGACAGGAAGGGGACAGCCCCAGCATTTT | CASSIETGRGQPQHF | . | TRBJ1-5 | . | TRBV19
TGTGCCAGCAGGGAACCGGGACGTAGCTCCTACGAGCAGTACTTC | CASREPGRSSYEQYF | . | TRBJ2-7 | . | TRBV2
TGTGCCTGTAGACCCGGACAGCAAGAGACCCAGTACTTC | CACRPGQQETQYF | . | TRBJ2-5 | . | TRBV2
TGTGCCAGCAGTTTATTTCCCCGGACTTTCTTC | CASSLFPRTFF | . | TRBJ2-1 | . | TRBV27
TGCAGTGCACGAACAGGGGGCCGAAATTTGGTGAACACTGAAGCTTTCTTT | CSARTGGRNLVNTEAFF | . | TRBJ1-1 | TRBD1 | TRBV20-1
TGTGCCAGCAGTGACGGGGGCGATGAGCAGTTCTTC | CASSDGGDEQFF | . | TRBJ2-1 | . | TRBV12-3/TRBV12-4
TGTGCCAGCAGGGGAATCGAGATGCTCAATCAGCCCCAGCATTTT | CASRGIEMLNQPQHF | . | TRBJ1-5 | . | TRBV19
TGCAGTGCCAATAACAGGGAAATCCTAAAGTCCTACGAGCAGTACTTC | CSANNREILKSYEQYF | . | TRBJ2-7 | . | TRBV20-1
TGCGCCAGCAGCCAAGATATTGGGGAGGATGGCTACACCTTC | CASSQDIGEDGYTF | . | TRBJ1-2 | . | TRBV4-3
TGTGCCAGCAGCTTTATAGGGAAGCCTGAAGCTTTCTTT | CASSFIGKPEAFF | . | TRBJ1-1 | . | TRBV7-2
TGTGCCAGCAGCTTACTTCCCCAGGTCCAAGGTGAACCTCAGTACTTC | CASSLLPQVQGEPQYF | . | TRBJ2-5 | . | TRBV7-9
TGCGCCAGCAGCCAAGCGGGACAGGGGACTGAGCAGTTCTTC | CASSQAGQGTEQFF | . | TRBJ2-1 | TRBD1 | TRBV4-3
. | CASSSSGQLGYNEQFF | . | TRBJ2-1 | . | TRBV12-3/TRBV12-4
TGCGCCAGCAGCCAAGTCCTAACTAGCGGGAGATACGAGCAGTACTTC | CASSQVLTSGRYEQYF | few | TRBJ2-7 | TRBD2 | TRBV4-1
TGCGCCAGCAGCTTGTCCGGGATGAACACTGAAGCTTTCTTT | CASSLSGMNTEAFF | . | TRBJ1-1 | . | TRBV5-1
TGTGCCAGCAGCTTAGGGACAGGGGCCTACGAGCAGTACTTC | CASSLGTGAYEQYF | . | TRBJ2-7 | TRBD1 | TRBV7-9
TGTGCCAGCAGTTTATATAACAGCGCTAGCGGCCACACCTTC | CASSLYNSASGHTF | . | TRBJ1-2 | . | TRBV27
TGTGCCAGCAGTCCACGGGACAGGGGGACTGAAGCTTTCTTT | CASSPRDRGTEAFF | few | TRBJ1-1 | TRBD1 | TRBV12-3/TRBV12-4
TGCAGCGTTGGTCATGCGGGAGGGTTCGATGAGCAGTTCTTC | CSVGHAGGFDEQFF | . | TRBJ2-1 | TRBD2 | TRBV29-1
TGCAGTGCTAGAGACCGGACAGGGGGTCTGGGCCAGCCCCAGCATTTT | CSARDRTGGLGQPQHF | . | TRBJ1-5 | TRBD1 | TRBV20-1
TGCAGTGCTAGGGTTACTAGCGGACGCACAGATACGCAGTATTTT | CSARVTSGRTDTQYF | . | TRBJ2-3 | TRBD2 | TRBV20-1
TGTGCCAGTAGTATCAGCGGACCGGGGCGGAACGACTATAGCAATCAGCCCCAGCATTTT | CASSISGPGRNDYSNQPQHF | . | TRBJ1-5 | . | TRBV19
TGTGCCAGCAGGAGGGTAAGCAATGAGCAGTTCTTC | CASRRVSNEQFF | . | TRBJ2-1 | . | TRBV12-3/TRBV12-4
TGTGCCAGCAGTGATCACAGCCGGGGGGGCACAGATACGCAGTATTTT | CASSDHSRGGTDTQYF | . | TRBJ2-3 | TRBD2 | TRBV6-4
TGTGCCAGCAGCTTAGAGGGGTTGAGCTCCTACAATGAGCAGTTCTTC | CASSLEGLSSYNEQFF | . | TRBJ2-1 | . | TRBV7-2
TGTGCCAGCAGCGAGCCGGGACAGCTCAATGAGCAGTTCTTC | CASSEPGQLNEQFF | . | TRBJ2-1 | TRBD1 | TRBV11-1
TGTGCCAGCAGTTACCGGGGGACTAGCGTCGATGAGCAGTTCTTC | CASSYRGTSVDEQFF | . | TRBJ2-1 | TRBD2 | TRBV6-2/TRBV6-3
TGTGCCAGCGGGGGGGTAGGTCAGCCCCAGCATTTT | CASGGVGQPQHF | . | TRBJ1-5 | . | TRBV6-2/TRBV6-3
TGTGCCAGCAGCCCTCGGGCAGGGGGCCCCGGGGAGCTGTTTTTT | CASSPRAGGPGELFF | . | TRBJ2-2 | TRBD1 | TRBV3-1
TGTGCCAGCAGCTTAGTCGGATCGGGGGGGCTTAAGAATGAGCAGTTCTTC | CASSLVGSGGLKNEQFF | . | TRBJ2-1 | TRBD2 | TRBV7-9
TGTGCCAGCAGCTTAGAGTTCGCCAGGGCCTACGAGCAGTACTTC | CASSLEFARAYEQYF | . | TRBJ2-7 | . | TRBV7-2
TGTGCCAGCTCGGATACAGGGGGCCTTTTCAATTCACCCCTCCACTTT | CASSDTGGLFNSPLHF | once | TRBJ1-6 | TRBD1 | TRBV18
TGTGCCAGCAGGGCCCCCGGTGATTTCATGAACACTGAAGCTTTCTTT | CASRAPGDFMNTEAFF | . | TRBJ1-1 | . | TRBV12-3/TRBV12-4
TGCAGTGCTAGAGACTCGCAGGGGGGGCCCGGGACCCAGTACTTC | CSARDSQGGPGTQYF | . | TRBJ2-5 | . | TRBV20-1
TGTGCCACCAGCAGAGCGGGCGGAAACTACAATGAGCAGTTCTTC | CATSRAGGNYNEQFF | once | TRBJ2-1 | . | TRBV15
TGTGCCAGCAGCCTCGGGCAGACGAACACTGAAGCTTTCTTT | CASSLGQTNTEAFF | few | TRBJ1-1 | . | TRBV3-1
TGTGCCAGCAGCCTTACAGGGGGATACACTGAAGCTTTCTTT | CASSLTGGYTEAFF | . | TRBJ1-1 | TRBD1 | TRBV14
TGTGCCAGTAGTTTAAGGGAGGAGCAGTACTTC | CASSLREEQYF | . | TRBJ2-7 | . | TRBV19
TGTGCCAGCAGGGGGACTGATAGCAATCAGCCCCAGCATTTT | CASRGTDSNQPQHF | few | TRBJ1-5 | . | TRBV3-1
TGTGCCAGCAGTTACTCGCCCGAAAATGGCTATGGCTACACCTTC | CASSYSPENGYGYTF | . | TRBJ1-2 | . | TRBV6-2/TRBV6-3
TGTGCCAGTAGTGCGGGATACGAGCAGTACTTC | CASSAGYEQYF | . | TRBJ2-7 | . | TRBV19
TGTGCCAGCAGCGTAGGGGGGAGCACTGAAGCTTTCTTT | CASSVGGSTEAFF | . | TRBJ1-1 | . | TRBV9
TGCAGCGTCCAGGGTTCCGGGGAGCTGTTTTTT | CSVQGSGELFF | . | TRBJ2-2 | . | TRBV29-1